This T cell receptor (beta chain) was recovered during a study of shared clonotypes between healthy human individuals (TCRdb year 2020). Study-level background: Two women and three men aged 18 to 49 years were included in the cohort. To estimate repertoire size and how much clonotype sharing occurs between individuals, the study deeply sequenced the blood TCR repertoires of a handful of healthy adults. Per donor, leukapheresis produced somewhere between about 0.9 and 9.5 billion PBMCs. Per donor, three plates each were used for CD4 naive and CD4 memory, two for CD8 naive, and one for CD8 memory. To increase sequencing depth and limit assay-specific biases, TCR repertoire library preparation and sequencing were carried out by different laboratories using diverse techniques. Study-level results and caveats: Clonotypes shared by all four sorted-subset donors showed higher generation probabilities than non-shared clonotypes. Naive subsets generally had larger estimated clonotype richness than memory subsets did. Incomplete sequencing was indicated by rarefaction of sorted-subset datasets, despite the large sequencing depth. When a few donors were compared, the shared fraction of clonotypes was around 5.1% for naive CD4, around 3.5% for naive CD8, about 2.5% for memory CD4, and around 0.37% for memory CD8. Pairwise subsampling led to the expectation that sequencing depth would affect the degree of clonotype sharing among donors. Because the study included a small number of donors, the genetic and exposure-history diversity represented was limited. Only blood was sampled, and tissue TCR repertoires likely differ from those in blood.

The donors were healthy, HIV-negative adults with no recently reported acute infections or vaccinations. Every donor was a Caucasian adult residing in Nashville, Tennessee, USA. CD4+ T cells were enriched by magnetic negative selection, after which naive cells were positively selected on CD45RA and the negative fraction was taken as the memory subset. Blood was collected by leukapheresis, and PBMCs were isolated by Ficoll-Histopaque density gradient centrifugation and then cryopreserved in liquid nitrogen vapor phase. Analytical flow cytometry was used to check the purity and quantity of every magnetically sorted T cell population. From each sorted fraction, genomic DNA was isolated and quantified by UV absorbance on a Nanodrop 2000c. Using the deep immunoSEQ assay, TCR CDR3 regions were amplified from genomic DNA by multiplex PCR. For each cell subset, the extracted genomic DNA was distributed evenly across all wells of several immunoSEQ 96-well plates, and each plate served as one replicate. For sorted subsets, each replicate PCR was loaded with around 220 ng genomic DNA, equivalent to about 30,000 T cell genomes. Purified libraries were measured with a Qubit 3.0 fluorometer, size-checked on a Bioanalyzer 2100, and measured again with the KAPA Library Quantification kit. Every immunoSEQ 96-well plate was sequenced on a separate single-read 150-cycle Illumina NextSeq 550 flow cell. Concerning the study's data processing: Because the immunoSEQ output included only junctional sequences and no quality scores, the filtering could not be the same as the filtering used for full-length reads. Sequences were annotated with PyIR, a Python wrapper for IgBLAST v1.9, and V/J genes and CDR3 were assigned using IMGT germline references. Reads with weak V/J assignments (E-value above 1e-6), missing CDR3, stop codons, out-of-frame junctions, or ambiguous translated residues were removed. A V3J clonotype was defined by an identical inferred V gene, J gene, and CDR3 amino acid sequence. Percentage overlap between repertoires was computed as shared unique clonotypes divided by the size of the smaller repertoire. Three approaches were used to assess repertoire richness: RTK rarefaction, the Chao1 estimator, and Recon v2.1 estimates of unobserved clonotypes. For all TCRbeta clonotypes obtained by the gDNA method from a handful of donors, generation probabilities were computed with OLGA. TCRdb retrieved this table from immuneACCESS and kept in-frame rearrangements only. Not all clones are present; in checked studies, unresolved V genes account for under half, and no reason is known for the remainder. That table is the source of V, J and clone size, and D and trimming were worked out from the DNA. In all, the sample holds under 650,000 clones, and 96% of those were seen once. The top ten clonotypes cover roughly 0.06% of the sample.

The table lists this clone with a count of one. Its target antigen remains unknown. Base qualities were left out, and no much larger clone turns up one base away. Taken from the germline V gene, the CDR1 and CDR2 loops are SGHRS and YFSETQ. From cysteine to phenylalanine, the CDR3 is 18 amino acids long. Only CDR3 DNA is held: 54 bases, read in frame from base 1. V loses 2 bases at its end and J loses 0 bases; junction bases beyond the gene matches: 9. The sequenced material came from naive CD4+ T cells sorted from blood. The sample's cell subset or site label is to be understood as: CD45RA+ positively selected. The sequence links TRBV5-1 to TRBJ2-5; 11 bases in between match TRBD2. This receptor was obtained from a woman aged 25 to 39 in good health. The nucleotide sequence reads TGCGCCAGCAGCTTCACTCTGACTAGCGGGGCTAACCAAGAGACCCAGTACTTC. Its coded protein is CASSFTLTSGANQETQYF.